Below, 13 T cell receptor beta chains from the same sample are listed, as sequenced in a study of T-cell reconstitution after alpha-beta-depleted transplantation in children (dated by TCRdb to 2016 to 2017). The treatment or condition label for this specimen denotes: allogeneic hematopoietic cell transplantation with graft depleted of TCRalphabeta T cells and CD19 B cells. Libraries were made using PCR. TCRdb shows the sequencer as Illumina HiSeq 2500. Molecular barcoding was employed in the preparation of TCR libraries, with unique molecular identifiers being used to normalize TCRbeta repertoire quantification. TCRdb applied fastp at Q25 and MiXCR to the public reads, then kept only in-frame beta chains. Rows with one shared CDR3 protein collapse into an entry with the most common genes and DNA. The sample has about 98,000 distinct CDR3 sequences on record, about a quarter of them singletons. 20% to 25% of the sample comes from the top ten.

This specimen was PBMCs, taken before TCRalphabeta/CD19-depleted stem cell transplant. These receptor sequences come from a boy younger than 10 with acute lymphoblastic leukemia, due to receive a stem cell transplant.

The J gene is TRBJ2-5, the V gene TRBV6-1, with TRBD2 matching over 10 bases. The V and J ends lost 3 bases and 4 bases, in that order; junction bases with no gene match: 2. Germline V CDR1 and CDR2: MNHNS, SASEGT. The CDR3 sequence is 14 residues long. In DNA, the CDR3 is TGTGCCAGCAGTGAGGCTAGCGGGAGAGAGACCCAGTACTTC. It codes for CASSEASGRETQYF.

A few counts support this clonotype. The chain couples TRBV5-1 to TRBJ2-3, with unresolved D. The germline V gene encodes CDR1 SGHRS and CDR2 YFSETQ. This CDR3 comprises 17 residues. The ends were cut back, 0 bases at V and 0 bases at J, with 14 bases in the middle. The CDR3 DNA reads TGCGCCAGCAGCTTGGAAGTGGTCAGCTCTAGCACAGATACGCAGTATTTT. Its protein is CASSLEVVSSSTDTQYF.

This chain's CDR3 is CSSRGQGPGNSNQPQHF. In nucleotides, the CDR3 is TGCAGCTCCCGAGGCCAGGGCCCTGGTAATAGCAATCAGCCCCAGCATTTT. This chain connects TRBV20-1 to TRBJ1-5; perhaps TRBD1 as D (5 bases). This CDR3 has 17 amino acids. The germline CDR1 and CDR2 sequences are DFQATT and SNEGSKA (reference sequence).

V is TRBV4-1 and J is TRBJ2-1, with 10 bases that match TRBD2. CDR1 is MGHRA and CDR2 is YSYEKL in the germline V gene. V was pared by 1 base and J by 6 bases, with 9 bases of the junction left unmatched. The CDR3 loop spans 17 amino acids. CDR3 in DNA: TGCGCCAGCAGCCAAGTCCTAGCGGGAGTGGTGGGCAATGAGCAGTTCTTC. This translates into CASSQVLAGVVGNEQFF.

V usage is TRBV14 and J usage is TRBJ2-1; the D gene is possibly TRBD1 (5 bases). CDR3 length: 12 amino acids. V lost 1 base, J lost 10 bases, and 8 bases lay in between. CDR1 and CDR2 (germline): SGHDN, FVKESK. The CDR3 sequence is CASSQGWGEQFF. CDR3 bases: TGTGCCAGCAGCCAAGGTTGGGGCGAGCAGTTCTTC.

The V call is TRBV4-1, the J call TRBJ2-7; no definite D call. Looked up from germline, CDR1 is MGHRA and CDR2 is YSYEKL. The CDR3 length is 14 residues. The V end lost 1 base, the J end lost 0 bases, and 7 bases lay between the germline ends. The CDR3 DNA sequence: TGCGCCAGCAGCCAAGGGCGGAACTCCTACGAGCAGTACTTC. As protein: CASSQGRNSYEQYF.

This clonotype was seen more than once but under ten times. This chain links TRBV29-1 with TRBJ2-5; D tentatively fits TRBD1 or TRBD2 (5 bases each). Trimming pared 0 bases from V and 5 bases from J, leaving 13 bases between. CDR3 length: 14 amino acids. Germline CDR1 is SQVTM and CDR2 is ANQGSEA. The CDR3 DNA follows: TGCAGCGTTGAAGAACTCGGGGCGGGTGAGACCCAGTACTTC. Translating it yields CSVEELGAGETQYF.

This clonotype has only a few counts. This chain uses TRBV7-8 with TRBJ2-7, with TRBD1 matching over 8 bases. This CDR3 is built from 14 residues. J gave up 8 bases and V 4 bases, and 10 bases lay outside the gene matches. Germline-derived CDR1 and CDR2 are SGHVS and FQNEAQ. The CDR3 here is CASSWDRKGVQQYF. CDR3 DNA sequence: TGTGCCAGCAGCTGGGACAGGAAGGGCGTTCAGCAGTACTTC.

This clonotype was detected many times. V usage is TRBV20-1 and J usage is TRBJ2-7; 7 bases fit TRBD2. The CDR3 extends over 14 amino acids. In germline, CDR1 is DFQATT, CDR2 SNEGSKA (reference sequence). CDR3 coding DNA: TGCAGCTTTCCCGTTGGGGGAGGGGCCTCCGAGCAGTACTTC. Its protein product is CSFPVGGGASEQYF.

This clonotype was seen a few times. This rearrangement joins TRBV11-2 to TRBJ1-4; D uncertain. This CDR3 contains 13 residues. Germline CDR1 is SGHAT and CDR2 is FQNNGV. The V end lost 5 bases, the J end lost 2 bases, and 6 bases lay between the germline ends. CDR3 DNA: TGTGCCAGCAGCCCCTCCACTAATGAAAAACTGTTTTTT. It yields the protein CASSPSTNEKLFF.

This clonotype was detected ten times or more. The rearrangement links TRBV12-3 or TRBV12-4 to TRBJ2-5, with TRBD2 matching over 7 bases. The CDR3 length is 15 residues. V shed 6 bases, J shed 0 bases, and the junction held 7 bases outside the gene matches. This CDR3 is CASSRGTTYQETQYF. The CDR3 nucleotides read TGTGCCAGCAGCCGAGGGACTACGTACCAAGAGACCCAGTACTTC.

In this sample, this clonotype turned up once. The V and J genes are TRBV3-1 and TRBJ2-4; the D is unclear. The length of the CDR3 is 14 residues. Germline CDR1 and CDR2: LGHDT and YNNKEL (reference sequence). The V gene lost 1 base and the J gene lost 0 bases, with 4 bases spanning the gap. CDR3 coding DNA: TGTGCCAGCAGCCAAGGCCTAGCCAAAAACATTCAGTACTTC. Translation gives CASSQGLAKNIQYF.

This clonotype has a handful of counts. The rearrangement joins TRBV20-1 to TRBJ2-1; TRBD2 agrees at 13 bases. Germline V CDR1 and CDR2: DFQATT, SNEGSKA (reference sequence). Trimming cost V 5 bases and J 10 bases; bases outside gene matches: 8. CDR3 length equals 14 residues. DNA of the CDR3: TGCAGTGCTTTCCGGACTAGCGGGAGAGTGGAGCAGTTCTTC. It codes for CSAFRTSGRVEQFF.